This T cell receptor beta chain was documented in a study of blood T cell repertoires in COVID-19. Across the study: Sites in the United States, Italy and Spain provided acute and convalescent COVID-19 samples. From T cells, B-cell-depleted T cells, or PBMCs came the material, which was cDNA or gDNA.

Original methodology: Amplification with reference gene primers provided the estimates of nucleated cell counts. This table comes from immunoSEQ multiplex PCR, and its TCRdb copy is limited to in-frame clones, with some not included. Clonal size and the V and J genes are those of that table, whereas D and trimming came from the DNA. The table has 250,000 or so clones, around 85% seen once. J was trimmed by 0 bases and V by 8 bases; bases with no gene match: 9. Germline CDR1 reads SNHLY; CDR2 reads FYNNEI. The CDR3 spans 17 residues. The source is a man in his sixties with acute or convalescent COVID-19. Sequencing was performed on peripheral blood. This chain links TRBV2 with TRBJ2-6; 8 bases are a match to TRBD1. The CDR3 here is CASRFETGASGANVLTF. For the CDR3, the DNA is TGTGCCAGCCGTTTTGAGACAGGGGCCTCTGGGGCCAACGTCCTGACTTTC.